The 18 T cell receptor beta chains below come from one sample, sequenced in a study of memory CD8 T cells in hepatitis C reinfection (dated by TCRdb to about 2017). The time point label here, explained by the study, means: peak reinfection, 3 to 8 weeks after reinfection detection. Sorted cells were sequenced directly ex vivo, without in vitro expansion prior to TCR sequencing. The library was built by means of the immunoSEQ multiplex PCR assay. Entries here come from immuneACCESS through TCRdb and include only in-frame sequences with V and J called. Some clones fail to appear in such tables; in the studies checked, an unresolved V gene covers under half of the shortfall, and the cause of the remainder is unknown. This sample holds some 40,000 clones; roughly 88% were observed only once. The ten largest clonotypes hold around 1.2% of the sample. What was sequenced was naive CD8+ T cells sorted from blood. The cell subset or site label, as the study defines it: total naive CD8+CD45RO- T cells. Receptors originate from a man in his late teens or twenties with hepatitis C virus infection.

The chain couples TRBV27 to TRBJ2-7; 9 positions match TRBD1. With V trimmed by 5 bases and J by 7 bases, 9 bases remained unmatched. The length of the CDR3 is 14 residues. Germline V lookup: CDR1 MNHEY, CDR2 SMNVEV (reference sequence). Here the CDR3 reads CASSLRQGVGEQYF. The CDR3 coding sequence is TGTGCCAGCAGTCTCCGACAGGGGGTGGGGGAGCAGTACTTC.

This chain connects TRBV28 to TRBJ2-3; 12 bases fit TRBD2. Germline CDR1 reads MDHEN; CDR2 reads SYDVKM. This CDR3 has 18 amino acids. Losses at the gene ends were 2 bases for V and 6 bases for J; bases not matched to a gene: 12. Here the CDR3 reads CASSLGYILAGGLDTQYF. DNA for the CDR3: TGTGCCAGCAGTTTAGGCTACATTCTAGCGGGAGGGCTCGATACGCAGTATTTT.

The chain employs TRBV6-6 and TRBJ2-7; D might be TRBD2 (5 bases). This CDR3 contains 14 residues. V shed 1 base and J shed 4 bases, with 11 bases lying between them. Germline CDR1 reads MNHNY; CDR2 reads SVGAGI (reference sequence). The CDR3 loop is CASSYLLAGYEQYF. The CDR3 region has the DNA TGTGCCAGCAGTTACTTGCTAGCTGGTTACGAGCAGTACTTC.

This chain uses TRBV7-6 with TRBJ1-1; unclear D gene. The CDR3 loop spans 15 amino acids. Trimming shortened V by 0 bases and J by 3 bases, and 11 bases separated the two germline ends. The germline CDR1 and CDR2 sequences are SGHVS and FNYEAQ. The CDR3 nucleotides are TGTGCCAGCAGCTTAGCCACGCTACTGGACACTGAAGCTTTCTTT. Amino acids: CASSLATLLDTEAFF. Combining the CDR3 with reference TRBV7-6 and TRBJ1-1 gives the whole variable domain GAGVSQSPRYKVTKRGQDVALRCDPISGHVSLYWYRQALGQGPEFLTYFNYEAQQDKSGLPNDRFSAERPEGSISTLTIQRTEQRDSAMYRCASSLATLLDTEAFFGQGTRLTVV.

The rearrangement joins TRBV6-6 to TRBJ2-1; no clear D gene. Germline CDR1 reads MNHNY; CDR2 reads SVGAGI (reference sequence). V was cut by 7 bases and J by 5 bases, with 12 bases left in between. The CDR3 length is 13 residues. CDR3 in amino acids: CASTLTENNEQFF. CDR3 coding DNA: TGTGCCAGCACCTTAACAGAGAACAATGAGCAGTTCTTC.

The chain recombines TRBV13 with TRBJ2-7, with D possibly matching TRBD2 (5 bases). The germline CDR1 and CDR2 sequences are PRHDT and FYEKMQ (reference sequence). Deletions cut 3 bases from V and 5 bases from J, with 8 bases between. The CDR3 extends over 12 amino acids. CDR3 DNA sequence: TGTGCCAGCAGCTTCCTCGGGAACGAGCAGTACTTC. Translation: CASSFLGNEQYF. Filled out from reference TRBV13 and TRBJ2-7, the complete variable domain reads AAGVIQSPRHLIKEKRETATLKCYPIPRHDTVYWYQQGPGQDPQFLISFYEKMQSDKGSIPDRFSAQQFSDYHSELNMSSLELGDSALYFCASSFLGNEQYFGPGTRLTVT.

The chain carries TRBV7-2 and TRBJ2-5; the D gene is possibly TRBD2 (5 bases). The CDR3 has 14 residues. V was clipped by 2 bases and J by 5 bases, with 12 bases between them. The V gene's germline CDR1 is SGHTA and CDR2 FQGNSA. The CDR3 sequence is CASSLIEGWETQYF. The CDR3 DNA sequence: TGTGCCAGCAGCTTAATCGAGGGCTGGGAGACCCAGTACTTC.

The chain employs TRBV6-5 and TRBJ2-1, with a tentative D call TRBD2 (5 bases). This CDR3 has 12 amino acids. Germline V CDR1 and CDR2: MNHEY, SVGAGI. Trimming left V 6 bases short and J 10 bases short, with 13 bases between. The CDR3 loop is CASRSSSIEQFF. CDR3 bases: TGTGCCAGCAGGTCGTCTAGCATAGAGCAGTTCTTC.

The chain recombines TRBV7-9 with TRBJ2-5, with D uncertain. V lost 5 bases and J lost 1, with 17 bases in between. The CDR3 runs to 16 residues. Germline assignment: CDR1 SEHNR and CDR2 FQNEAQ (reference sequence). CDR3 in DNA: TGTGCCAGCAGCCCCCCCATAGTAACCCCCCAAGAGACCCAGTACTTC. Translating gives CASSPPIVTPQETQYF.

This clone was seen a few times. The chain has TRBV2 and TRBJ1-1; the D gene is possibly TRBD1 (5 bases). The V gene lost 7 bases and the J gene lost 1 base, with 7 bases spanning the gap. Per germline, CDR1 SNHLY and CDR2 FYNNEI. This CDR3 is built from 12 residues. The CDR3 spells CASNTGNTEAFF. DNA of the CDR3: TGTGCCAGCAACACAGGGAACACTGAAGCTTTCTTT. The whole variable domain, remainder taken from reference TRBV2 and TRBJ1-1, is EPEVTQTPSHQVTQMGQEVILRCVPISNHLYFYWYRQILGQKVEFLVSFYNNEISEKSEIFDDQFSVERPDGSNFTLKIRSTKLEDSAMYFCASNTGNTEAFFGQGTRLTVV.

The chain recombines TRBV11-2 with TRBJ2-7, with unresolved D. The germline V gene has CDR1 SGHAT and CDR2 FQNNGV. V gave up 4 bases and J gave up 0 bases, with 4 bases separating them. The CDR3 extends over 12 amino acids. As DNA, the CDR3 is TGTGCCAGCAGCTCTTACTCCTACGAGCAGTACTTC. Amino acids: CASSSYSYEQYF.

The CDR3, as DNA: TGTGCCAGCAGCTTAAACTACGAGCAGTACGTC. This translates into CASSLNYEQYV. The V and J genes are TRBV5-4 and TRBJ2-7, with D unresolved. Looked up from germline, CDR1 is SGHNT and CDR2 is YYREEE (reference sequence). The CDR3 covers 11 residues. The ends were cut back, 2 bases at V and 3 bases at J, with 3 bases in the middle.

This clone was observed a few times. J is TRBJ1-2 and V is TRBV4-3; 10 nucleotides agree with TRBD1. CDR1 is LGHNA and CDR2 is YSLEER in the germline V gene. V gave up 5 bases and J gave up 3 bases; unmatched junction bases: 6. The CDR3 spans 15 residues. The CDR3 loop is CASSGRDRGDYGYTF. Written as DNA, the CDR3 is TGCGCCAGCAGCGGCCGGGACAGGGGAGACTATGGCTACACCTTC.

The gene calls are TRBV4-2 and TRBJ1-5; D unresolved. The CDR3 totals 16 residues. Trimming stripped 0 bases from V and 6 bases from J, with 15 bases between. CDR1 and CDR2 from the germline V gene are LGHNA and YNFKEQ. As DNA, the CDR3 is TGTGCCAGCAGCCAAGATCTTAACTCTCGTGGTCAGCCCCAGCATTTT. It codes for CASSQDLNSRGQPQHF.

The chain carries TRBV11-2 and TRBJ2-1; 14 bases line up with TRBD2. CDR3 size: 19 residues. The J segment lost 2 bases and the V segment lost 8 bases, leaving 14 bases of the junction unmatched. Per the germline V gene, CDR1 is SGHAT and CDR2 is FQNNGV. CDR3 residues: CASAEARGTSGSTYNEQFF. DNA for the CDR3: TGTGCCAGCGCAGAAGCGCGGGGGACTAGCGGGAGCACCTACAATGAGCAGTTCTTC.

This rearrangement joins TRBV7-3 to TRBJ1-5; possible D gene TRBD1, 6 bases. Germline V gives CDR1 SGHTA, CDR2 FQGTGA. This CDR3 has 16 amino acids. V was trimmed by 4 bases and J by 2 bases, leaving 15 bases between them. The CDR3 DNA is TGTGCCAGCAGCTCCCTAAGACAGGTACGCAATCAGCCCCAGCATTTT. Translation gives CASSSLRQVRNQPQHF.

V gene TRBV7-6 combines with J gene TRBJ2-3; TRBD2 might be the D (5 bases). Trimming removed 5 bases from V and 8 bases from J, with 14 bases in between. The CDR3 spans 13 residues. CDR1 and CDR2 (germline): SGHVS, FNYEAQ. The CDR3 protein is CASSPAGMATQYF. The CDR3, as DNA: TGTGCCAGCAGCCCCGCGGGTATGGCTACGCAGTATTTT.

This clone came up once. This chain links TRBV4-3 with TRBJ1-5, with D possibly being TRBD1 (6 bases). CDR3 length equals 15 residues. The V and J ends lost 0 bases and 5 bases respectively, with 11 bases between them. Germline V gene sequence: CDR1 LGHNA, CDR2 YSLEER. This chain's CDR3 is CASSQDGEGDQPQHF. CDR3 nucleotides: TGCGCCAGCAGCCAAGATGGAGAGGGGGATCAGCCCCAGCATTTT.